This T cell receptor (beta chain) was identified during a study of identical twins. Study outcomes and limitations: Beta out-of-frame sequences showed weaker excess twin sharing. Abundant beta clonotypes from cord blood bore fewer insertions; memory repertoires lacked this pattern.

The germline V gene encodes CDR1 SNHLY and CDR2 FYNNEI. The CDR3 consists of 14 residues. Trimming cost V 6 bases and J 4 bases; bases outside gene matches: 7. As concerns this clonotype: Its target is not known.

TCRdb re-called the 5' RACE reads with MiXCR, one entry per CDR3 protein. The sample carries around 680,000 distinct CDR3 sequences, under 9% recorded once. These data were also filed under a second study, of yellow fever vaccine responses in identical twins.

The chain combines TRBV2 with TRBJ1-1; 8 nucleotides line up with TRBD1. This TCR came from a woman aged 18-35 years in good health. The material sequenced was PBMCs. The CDR3 sequence is CASRSDRAGTEAFF. The DNA of the CDR3 is TGTGCCAGCAGATCGGACAGGGCAGGCACTGAAGCTTTCTTT.